This is a list of T cell receptor beta chains from one sample in a study of cytomegalovirus exposure and HLA in healthy donors. Clones were sequenced by immunoSEQ multiplex PCR, and TCRdb holds only the in-frame ones, with some missing. The data contain over 150,000 clones, 80% of them seen just once; the ten biggest clones take up approximately 1.8%. The sequenced sample was PBMCs. These receptors all stem from a human donor in good health. The CDR3 runs from the conserved cysteine through the conserved F or W. Each record gives: J gene, V gene, CDR3 protein.

>TRBJ2-7|TRBV9
CASSVASGAAQYF
>TRBJ2-1|TRBV6-6
CASTIAGGLNEQFF
>TRBJ1-4|TRBV18
CASHRGLQEKLFF
>TRBJ1-6|TRBV9
CASSVGDNYNSPLHF
>TRBJ2-7|TRBV5-6
CASSFGTGVEQYF
>TRBJ2-7|TRBV7-2
CASSPVAGGHHEQYF
>TRBJ1-3|TRBV7-9
CASSPNGEPGNTIYF
>TRBJ2-1|TRBV12-5
CASGLRGSYNEQFF
>TRBJ2-7|TRBV6-5
CASSYIQGGEQYF
>TRBJ2-5|TRBV10-2
CASSLAGGYTQETQYF
>TRBJ2-7|TRBV7-2
CASSLAAAYEQYF
>TRBJ2-7|TRBV11-3
CASSLDSLAGGFYEQYF
>TRBJ2-2|TRBV2
CASTRTGSTGELFF
>TRBJ1-1|TRBV6-6
CASSYGQGSTEAFF
>TRBJ2-1|TRBV12-5
CASGSSGGYEQFF
>TRBJ2-4|TRBV10-1
CASSFGSAKNIQYF
>TRBJ1-1|TRBV6-5
CASILTGGTEAFF
>TRBJ2-2|TRBV14
CASSQGLVTGELFF
>TRBJ2-7|TRBV27
CASSAGSTYEQYF
>TRBJ2-2|TRBV5-6
CASNWGTSDTGELFF